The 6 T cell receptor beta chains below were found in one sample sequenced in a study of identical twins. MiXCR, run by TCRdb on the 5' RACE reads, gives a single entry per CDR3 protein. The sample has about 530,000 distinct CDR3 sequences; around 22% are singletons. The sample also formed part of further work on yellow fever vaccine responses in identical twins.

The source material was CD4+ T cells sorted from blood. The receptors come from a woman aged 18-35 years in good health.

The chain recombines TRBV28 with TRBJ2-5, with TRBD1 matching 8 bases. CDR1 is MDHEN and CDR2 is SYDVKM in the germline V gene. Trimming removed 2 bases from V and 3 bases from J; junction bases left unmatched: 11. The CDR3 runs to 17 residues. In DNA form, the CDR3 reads TGTGCCAGCAGTTTAGGTCCCGCGACAGGGGAGGAAGAGACCCAGTACTTC. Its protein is CASSLGPATGEEETQYF.

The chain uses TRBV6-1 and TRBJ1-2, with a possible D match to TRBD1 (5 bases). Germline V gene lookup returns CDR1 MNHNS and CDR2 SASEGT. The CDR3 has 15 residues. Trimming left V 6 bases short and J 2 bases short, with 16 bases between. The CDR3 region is CASRPGGGTNYGYTF. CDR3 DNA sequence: TGTGCCAGCAGACCCGGGGGAGGAACGAACTATGGCTACACCTTC.

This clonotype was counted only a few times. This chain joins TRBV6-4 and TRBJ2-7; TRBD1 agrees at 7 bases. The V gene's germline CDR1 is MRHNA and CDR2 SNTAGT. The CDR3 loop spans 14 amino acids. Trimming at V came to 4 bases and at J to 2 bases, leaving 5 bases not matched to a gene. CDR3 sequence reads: CASSAETGPYEQYF. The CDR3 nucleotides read TGTGCCAGCAGTGCCGAGACAGGGCCCTACGAGCAGTACTTC.

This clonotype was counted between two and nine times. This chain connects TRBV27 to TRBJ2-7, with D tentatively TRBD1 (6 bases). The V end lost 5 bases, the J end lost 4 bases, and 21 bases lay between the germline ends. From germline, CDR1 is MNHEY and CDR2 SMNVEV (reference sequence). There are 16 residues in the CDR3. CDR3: CASSQDRSSVGYEQYF. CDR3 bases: TGTGCCAGCAGTCAAGACAGGTCCTCTGTCGGGTACGAGCAGTACTTC.

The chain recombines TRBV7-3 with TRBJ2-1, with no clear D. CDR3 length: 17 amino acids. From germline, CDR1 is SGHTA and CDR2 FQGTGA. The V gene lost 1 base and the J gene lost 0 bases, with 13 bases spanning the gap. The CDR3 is CASSLRSKVSSYNEQFF. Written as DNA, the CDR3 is TGTGCCAGCAGCTTAAGGTCAAAGGTTTCCTCCTACAATGAGCAGTTCTTC.

In nucleotides, the CDR3 is TGTGCCAGCAGCCCAGGACTAGCGGGAGGTAGTGAGACCCAGTACTTC. Protein sequence: CASSPGLAGGSETQYF. This chain links TRBV4-2 with TRBJ2-5; 14 positions match TRBD2. The junction had 6 bases not matched to a gene; V was cut back by 4 bases and J by 5 bases. The CDR3 has 16 amino acids. CDR1 LGHNA and CDR2 YNFKEQ come from the germline V gene.